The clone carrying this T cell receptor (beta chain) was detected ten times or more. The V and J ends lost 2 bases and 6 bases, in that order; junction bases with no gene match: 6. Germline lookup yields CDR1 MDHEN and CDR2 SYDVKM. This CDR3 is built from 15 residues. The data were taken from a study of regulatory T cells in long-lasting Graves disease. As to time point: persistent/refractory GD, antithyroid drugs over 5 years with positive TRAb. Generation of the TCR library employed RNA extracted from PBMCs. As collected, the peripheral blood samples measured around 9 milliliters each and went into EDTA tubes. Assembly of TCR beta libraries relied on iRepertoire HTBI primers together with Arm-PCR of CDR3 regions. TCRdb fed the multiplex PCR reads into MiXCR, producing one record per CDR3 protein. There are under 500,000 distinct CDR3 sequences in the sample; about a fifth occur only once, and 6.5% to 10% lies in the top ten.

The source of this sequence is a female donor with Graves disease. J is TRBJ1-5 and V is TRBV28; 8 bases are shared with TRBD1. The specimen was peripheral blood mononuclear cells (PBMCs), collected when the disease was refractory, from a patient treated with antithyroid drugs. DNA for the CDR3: TGTGCCAGCAGTTTAATGCAGGGGGCTATTCAGCCCCAGCATTTT. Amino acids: CASSLMQGAIQPQHF.